The sequence of this TCR beta chain was determined in a study of post-analysis software for immune sequencing data. In the study overall: Relapsing-remitting, secondary progressive and progressive-relapsing multiple sclerosis courses were included. Study-wide results and limits: Compared with controls, patients had more of about 5 TRBV segments, including TRBV5-6, TRBV5-1 and TRBV20-1.

Carried by the TCR beta cDNA libraries were unique molecular identifiers. TCRdb called the PCR reads again in MiXCR, with one record for every CDR3 protein. The data hold fewer than 700,000 distinct CDR3 sequences, with about 40% observed a single time. Concerning this clonotype: Its antigen is as yet unknown.

CDR1 and CDR2 from the germline V gene are LGHDT and YNNKEL (reference sequence). This CDR3 region has 14 residues. This clonotype was obtained from a girl between 5 and 17 years old with multiple sclerosis. The genes are TRBV3-1 and TRBJ2-5, with D perhaps matching TRBD2 (6 bases). The J call may be in error: the DNA end matches TRBJ2-7 better. The sequencing sample was made of blood. The CDR3 DNA is TGTGCCAGCAGCCAGAGGCGGGGTATCTACGAGCAGTACTTC. It translates to CASSQRRGIYEQYF.